This TCR beta chain was identified during a study of cytomegalovirus exposure and HLA in healthy donors. This PCR relied on a set of 60 Vbeta primers and 13 Jbeta primers. Here immunoSEQ multiplex PCR was the method, and the copy in TCRdb shows in-frame clones only, minus some. The data show some 99,000 clones, 60% to 80% seen once. Study-level points and caveats: The only immune exposure information that was available was CMV serostatus. In a later analysis, TCR beta V- and J-gene trimming was associated with a missense DCLRE1C variant.

Details on this clone: What it recognizes is unknown. The sample has other DNA sequences that encode this CDR3 too.

From germline, CDR1 is SGHTS and CDR2 YDEGEE. Between the trimmed V and J ends, which lost 0 bases and 8 bases, there was a span of 11 bases. The length of the CDR3 is 13 residues. The source is a female donor in good health and CMV-seronegative. This chain links TRBV5-8 with TRBJ1-1, with a tentative D call TRBD1 (6 bases). Sequencing was performed on PBMCs. The CDR3 coding sequence is TGTGCCAGCAGCTTGGGATTAGGGACAGAAGCTTTCTTT. The encoded protein is CASSLGLGTEAFF.